This T cell receptor (beta chain) was identified in a study of T-cell memory formation after mild COVID-19 (dated by TCRdb to 2020 to 2022). Regarding the complete study: TCR sequence clusters from the two donors were largely donor specific. Longitudinal TCRalpha and TCRbeta repertoire sequencing tracked T-cell clones expanding and contracting after mild COVID-19 in a couple of donors. Two young, previously healthy adult volunteers made up the cohort, one male and one female.

Ficoll-Paque density gradient centrifugation was used to isolate PBMCs. The sequencing machine was an Illumina NovaSeq 6000. TCRalpha and TCRbeta cDNA libraries were built by 5'RACE with constant-segment primers, adding sample barcodes and unique molecular identifiers. Trizol reagent was used to extract RNA from every sample. Amplification of the libraries took two PCR steps, and the second step added a second sample barcode plus Illumina TruSeq adapters. Sequencing of libraries was performed on an Illumina NovaSeq with 2 x 150 bp paired-end reads. On the authors' methods: The reads were demultiplexed and collapsed into UMI-guided consensus sequences using migec v1.2.7. Using mixcr v2.1.11, UMI consensuses were aligned to TRA and TRB V and J templates and then assembled into clonotypes. A clonotype was counted as expanded or contracted only if both edgeR and NoisET called the change significant, with noise models trained on biological replicates. For edgeR calls, a false discovery rate-adjusted p below 0.01 and a log2 fold-change threshold of 1 were applied. As an exploratory analysis of dynamics, PCA with hierarchical clustering was applied to max-normalized trajectories of the 1000 most abundant clonotypes. Separately sequenced CD4+ and CD8+ repertoires were used to assign a CD4 or CD8 phenotype to each responding clone. The raw public data were reprocessed by TCRdb itself: fastp quality trimming at Q25, MiXCR clonotype calling, in-frame beta chains only. Each CDR3 protein appears once, grouped with its most common genes and DNA. V and J calls and clone size were set by TCRdb, not the authors. The sample records about 350,000 distinct CDR3 sequences, roughly 13% of which are singletons. The top ten clones comprise about 24% of the sample.

This clonotype occurred a few times. The specificity of this receptor is unknown. No base quality information exists; no much larger clone differs at one position. Results and caveats for the whole study, not just this receptor: Only a couple of mild cases were covered by the study, and larger cohorts that include severe cases with pre-infection samples were considered necessary. SARS-CoV-2 specificity was not confirmed for the second-wave clones peaking on day 37. The detection of some responding clones in pre-infection memory suggests that pre-existing cross-reactive memory T cells joined the SARS-CoV-2 response. Contracting CD4+ clones appeared mostly in the CM and EM memory subsets, whereas CD8+ clones were enriched in EMRA. Clones contracting from day 15 to 85 had balanced CD4/CD8 phenotypes, while a second wave expanding from day 15 to 37 was biased towards CD4+.

Per the germline V gene (reference sequence), SGHAT is the CDR1 and FQDESV is the CDR2. Taken from cysteine to phenylalanine, the CDR3 has 15 residues. The CDR3 DNA has 45 bases and is translated from base 1. V is cut by 0 bases and J by 5 bases, and the space between the germline ends is 13 bases. The V and J genes are TRBV11-1 and TRBJ1-1; TRBD1 is possibly the D segment (6 matching bases). Sequencing used PBMCs or a T cell subset sorted from them (not recorded which). This TCR was recovered from a man between 18 and 35 years old who had mild COVID-19 (a few samples of this study predate the infection). The sample titles of this study are shuffled in the database, so cell type and time point are left out; the donor was told from shared clones. The CDR3 region has the sequence CASSLAGGQRTEAFF. The nucleotide sequence is TGTGCCAGCAGCTTAGCCGGGGGGCAGAGGACTGAAGCTTTCTTT.